The 4 T cell receptor beta chains below all came from one sample that was sequenced in a study of shared clonotypes between healthy human individuals. Sequencing was performed with immunoSEQ multiplex PCR; in TCRdb, only in-frame clones are kept and a portion is missing. The data hold 2.5 million or so clones, with over 85% observed a single time. Sequences were obtained from naive CD4+ T cells sorted from blood. Subset defined: CD45RA+ positively selected. The receptors come from a man aged 18 to 29 in good health.

Only one count was recorded for this clone. Other nucleotide sequences in the sample specify the same CDR3. The chain has TRBV5-1 and TRBJ1-1; D is undetermined. Trimming cost V 0 bases and J 1 base, with 7 bases left between them. Germline V CDR1 and CDR2: SGHRS, YFSETQ. This CDR3 has 14 amino acids. The CDR3 region is CASSLAPGNTEAFF. CDR3 nucleotides: TGCGCCAGCAGCTTGGCGCCGGGGAACACTGAAGCTTTCTTT.

Remarks on this clone: This same CDR3 is encoded by further DNA sequences in the sample. The J gene is TRBJ1-6, the V gene TRBV5-1; the D gene is possibly TRBD1 (6 bases). The CDR3 is 14 residues long. Trimming took off 0 bases at V and 6 bases at J, with 7 bases between the two ends. From germline, CDR1 is SGHRS and CDR2 YFSETQ. The chain's CDR3 is CASSLEGGNSPLHF. The CDR3 DNA is TGCGCCAGCAGCTTGGAGGGGGGTAATTCACCCCTCCACTTT.

J is TRBJ1-1 and V is TRBV10-2, with TRBD1 matching over 7 bases. There are 14 residues in the CDR3. The germline V gene has CDR1 WSHSY and CDR2 SAAADI. V trimming: 9 bases; J trimming: 1 base; junction bases outside the gene matches: 8. The CDR3 DNA sequence: TGCGCCAGTTTAACGAACAGGGGGAACACTGAAGCTTTCTTT. Amino acid sequence: CASLTNRGNTEAFF.

The chain carries TRBV2 and TRBJ1-1; a possible D gene is TRBD1 (6 bases). Trimming removed 10 bases from V and 0 bases from J, with 18 bases in between. The CDR3 contains 15 residues. Germline CDR1 reads SNHLY; CDR2 reads FYNNEI. This CDR3 is CATGGTSSLNTEAFF. CDR3 sequence (DNA): TGTGCCACCGGCGGGACATCTTCCTTGAACACTGAAGCTTTCTTT.